Listed here are 10 T cell receptor beta chains from one sample, sequenced in a study of blood T cell repertoires in COVID-19. Repertoires were generated with immunoSEQ multiplex PCR, while TCRdb's copy carries only in-frame clones and drops some. The sample holds some 120,000 clones, approximately 87% seen once. The source material was peripheral blood. These receptors were obtained from a man aged 25-45 years with acute or convalescent COVID-19.

This chain links TRBV30 with TRBJ2-7, with TRBD2 matching over 7 bases. Germline CDR1 reads GTSNPN; CDR2 reads SVGIG (reference sequence). Germline trimming cut 1 base from V and 5 bases from J; bases unmatched to any gene: 8. This CDR3 has 14 amino acids. The CDR3 protein is CAWSAVWGGNEQYF. In DNA, the CDR3 is TGTGCCTGGAGTGCGGTCTGGGGGGGGAACGAGCAGTACTTC.

This clone was observed once. The chain is built from TRBV7-6 and TRBJ1-1, with no clear D. This CDR3 has 14 amino acids. Per the germline V gene, CDR1 is SGHVS and CDR2 is FNYEAQ. Trimming shortened V by 0 bases and J by 4 bases, and 9 bases separated the two germline ends. The DNA for the CDR3 is TGTGCCAGCAGCTTAGCGGGCGCAGGCACTGAAGCTTTCTTT. It yields the protein CASSLAGAGTEAFF.

The chain couples TRBV4-2 to TRBJ2-1, with D tentatively TRBD1 (6 bases). CDR3 length equals 16 residues. V lost 2 bases to trimming and J lost 6 bases, with 17 bases between them. In germline, CDR1 is LGHNA, CDR2 YNFKEQ. CDR3 sequence (DNA): TGTGCCAGCAGCCAAAACACCGGGACAAATAGCAATGAGCAGTTCTTC. It translates to CASSQNTGTNSNEQFF.

The CDR3 sequence is CASSLGLNQPQHF. The CDR3 nucleotides read TGTGCCAGCAGCTTAGGGCTGAATCAGCCCCAGCATTTT. This rearrangement joins TRBV7-3 to TRBJ1-5; D unresolved. The CDR3 runs 13 residues. V was trimmed by 2 bases and J by 4 bases, leaving 6 bases between them. Germline V gene data show CDR1 as SGHTA and CDR2 as FQGTGA.

The gene calls are TRBV15 and TRBJ2-1, with 10 bases aligning to TRBD2. Trimming cost V 2 bases and J 5 bases; bases outside gene matches: 3. Germline-derived CDR1 and CDR2 are LNHNV and YYDKDF (reference sequence). This CDR3 is 15 amino acids long. As DNA, the CDR3 is TGTGCCACCAGCAGATCGGGACTAGCGCACAATGAGCAGTTCTTC. This encodes CATSRSGLAHNEQFF.

V is TRBV7-3 and J is TRBJ2-3; perhaps TRBD2 as D (6 bases). The germline CDR1 and CDR2 sequences are SGHTA and FQGTGA. V was pared by 1 base and J by 3 bases, with 11 bases between. This CDR3 is 15 amino acids long. The CDR3 loop is CASSLNGGWTDTQYF. DNA of the CDR3: TGTGCCAGCAGCTTAAACGGGGGTTGGACAGATACGCAGTATTTT.

The count of this clone is one. The V and J genes are TRBV9 and TRBJ2-1; 7 bases line up with TRBD2. The junction had 14 bases not matched to a gene; V was cut back by 0 bases and J by 2 bases. The CDR3 totals 19 residues. Germline CDR1 SGDLS, CDR2 YYNGEE. The CDR3 nucleotides are TGTGCCAGCAGCGTAGGACCCCGCGGGAGAGTAGAAGCCTACAATGAGCAGTTCTTC. This sequence encodes CASSVGPRGRVEAYNEQFF.

DNA of the CDR3: TGCGCCAGCAGCGGACAGCTGAACACTGAAGCTTTCTTT. Its protein product is CASSGQLNTEAFF. The chain links TRBV10-1 to TRBJ1-1; tentatively, D is TRBD1 (6 bases). CDR3 length: 13 amino acids. Between the trimmed V and J ends, which lost 6 bases and 0 bases, there was a span of 8 bases. Germline lookup yields CDR1 WNHNN and CDR2 SYGVQD (reference sequence).

The chain recombines TRBV19 with TRBJ1-4; D is undetermined. Germline V gives CDR1 LNHDA, CDR2 SQIVND (reference sequence). The germline V and J ends were trimmed by 7 bases and 4 bases, with 16 bases remaining between them. This CDR3 has 15 amino acids. This CDR3 is CASTSVGRDNEKLFF. CDR3 bases: TGTGCCAGTACCTCCGTCGGGAGGGATAATGAAAAACTGTTTTTT.

In its sample, this clone was seen once. The CDR3 is CASSLGLTYEQYF. DNA of the CDR3: TGTGCCAGCAGCTTGGGGCTTACCTACGAGCAGTACTTC. V is TRBV5-6 and J is TRBJ2-7; unclear D gene. Germline CDR1 reads SGHDT; CDR2 reads YYEEEE. The CDR3 extends over 13 amino acids. Trimming pared 0 bases from V and 2 bases from J, leaving 6 bases between.